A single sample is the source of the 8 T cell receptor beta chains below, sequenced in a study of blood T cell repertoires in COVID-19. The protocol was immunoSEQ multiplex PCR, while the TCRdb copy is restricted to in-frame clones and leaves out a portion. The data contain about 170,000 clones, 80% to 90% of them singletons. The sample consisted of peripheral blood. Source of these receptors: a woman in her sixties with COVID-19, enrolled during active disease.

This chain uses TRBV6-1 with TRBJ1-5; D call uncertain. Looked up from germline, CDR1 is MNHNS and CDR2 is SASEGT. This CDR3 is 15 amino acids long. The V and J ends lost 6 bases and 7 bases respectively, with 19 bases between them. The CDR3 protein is CASRDQESGGQPQHF. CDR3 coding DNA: TGTGCCAGCAGGGACCAAGAGAGCGGAGGGCAGCCCCAGCATTTT.

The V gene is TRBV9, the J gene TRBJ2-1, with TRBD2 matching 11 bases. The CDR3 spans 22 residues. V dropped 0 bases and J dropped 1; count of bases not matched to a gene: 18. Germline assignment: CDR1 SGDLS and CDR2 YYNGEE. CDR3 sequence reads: CASSVEDHAGLAALGSYNEQFF. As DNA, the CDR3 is TGTGCCAGCAGCGTAGAGGATCATGCGGGACTAGCGGCGTTAGGATCCTACAATGAGCAGTTCTTC.

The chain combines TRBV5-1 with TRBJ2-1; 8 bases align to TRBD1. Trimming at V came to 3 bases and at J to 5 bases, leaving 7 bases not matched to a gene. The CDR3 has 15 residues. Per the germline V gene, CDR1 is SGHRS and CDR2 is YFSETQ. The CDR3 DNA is TGCGCCAGCAGCTCCAGGACAGGGATGGACAATGAGCAGTTCTTC. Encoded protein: CASSSRTGMDNEQFF.

Here the CDR3 reads CASTLTRALTEAFF. The CDR3 DNA sequence: TGTGCCAGCACCCTGACCAGGGCGTTGACTGAAGCTTTCTTT. This chain joins TRBV7-8 and TRBJ1-1, with D maybe TRBD1 (5 bases). V lost 7 bases and J 5 bases, leaving 17 bases between the germline ends. This CDR3 region has 14 residues. Germline CDR1 and CDR2: SGHVS and FQNEAQ.

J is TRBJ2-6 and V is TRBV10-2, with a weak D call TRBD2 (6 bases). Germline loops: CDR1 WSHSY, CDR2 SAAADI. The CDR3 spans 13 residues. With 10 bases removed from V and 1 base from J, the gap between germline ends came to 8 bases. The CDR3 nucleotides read TGCGCCACCGGGAGATCTGGGGCCAACGTCCTGACTTTC. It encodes CATGRSGANVLTF.

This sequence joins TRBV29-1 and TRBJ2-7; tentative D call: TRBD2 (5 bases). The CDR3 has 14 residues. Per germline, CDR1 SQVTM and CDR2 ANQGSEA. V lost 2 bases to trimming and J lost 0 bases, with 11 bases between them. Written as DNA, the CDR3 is TGCAGCGTTGAATTAGGGAGTAGCTCCTACGAGCAGTACTTC. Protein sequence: CSVELGSSSYEQYF.

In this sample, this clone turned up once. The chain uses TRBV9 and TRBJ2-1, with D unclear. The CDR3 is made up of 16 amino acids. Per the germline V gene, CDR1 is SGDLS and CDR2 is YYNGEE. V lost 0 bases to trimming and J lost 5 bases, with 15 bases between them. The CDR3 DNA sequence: TGTGCCAGCAGCGTAGCTTTGCAGATGAACGACAATGAGCAGTTCTTC. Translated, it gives CASSVALQMNDNEQFF.

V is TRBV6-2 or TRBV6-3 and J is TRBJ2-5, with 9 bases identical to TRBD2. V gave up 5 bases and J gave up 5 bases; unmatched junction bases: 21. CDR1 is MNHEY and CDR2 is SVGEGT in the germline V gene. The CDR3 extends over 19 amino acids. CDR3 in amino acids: CASSTLRTSAGTNRETQYF. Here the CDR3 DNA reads TGTGCCAGCAGTACCCTAAGGACTAGCGCAGGCACTAACCGGGAGACCCAGTACTTC.